This is a list of T cell receptor beta chains from one sample in a study of response to subunit inactivated influenza vaccine. TCRdb independently ran MiXCR on the RT-PCR reads; one entry per CDR3 protein. In the table there are 500,000 to 600,000 distinct CDR3 sequences, 16% of which are singletons. Sequenced here: CD4+ T cells sorted from PBMCs, sampled less than 25 months after vaccination. These receptors all stem from a man between 50 and 75 years old who received an inactivated influenza vaccine. The CDR3 runs from the conserved cysteine through the conserved F or W. A D gene is named only where the DNA matches it firmly. Not every row has a clone size; where given, it reads once, few, many or a size class.

d_gene: TRBD2; abundance: few; j_gene: TRBJ2-1; v_gene: TRBV6-1; CDR3aa: CASKYSGRAWYNEQFF; CDR3nt: TGTGCCAGCAAATATAGCGGGAGGGCCTGGTACAATGAGCAGTTCTTC
d_gene: .; abundance: .; j_gene: TRBJ1-1; v_gene: TRBV20-1; CDR3aa: CSARDEGNTEAFF; CDR3nt: TGCAGTGCTAGAGACGAGGGGAACACTGAAGCTTTCTTT
d_gene: .; abundance: .; j_gene: TRBJ2-4; v_gene: TRBV5-6; CDR3aa: CASSLAFPVRAKNIQYF; CDR3nt: TGTGCCAGCAGCTTGGCCTTTCCGGTCCGAGCCAAAAACATTCAGTACTTC
d_gene: .; abundance: .; j_gene: TRBJ2-7; v_gene: TRBV5-1; CDR3aa: CASSRSTGTYEQYF; CDR3nt: TGCGCCAGCAGCCGAAGTACAGGGACCTACGAGCAGTACTTC
d_gene: .; abundance: many; j_gene: TRBJ2-1; v_gene: TRBV5-1; CDR3aa: CASSLYHEQFF; CDR3nt: TGCGCCAGCAGCTTGTATCATGAGCAGTTCTTC
d_gene: TRBD2; abundance: few; j_gene: TRBJ2-5; v_gene: TRBV11-2; CDR3aa: CASSLAPGGAQYF; CDR3nt: TGTGCCAGCAGCTTAGCGCCGGGGGGGGCCCAGTACTTC
d_gene: TRBD2; abundance: .; j_gene: TRBJ2-5; v_gene: TRBV20-1; CDR3aa: CSARSSGAGETQYF; CDR3nt: TGCAGTGCTAGGTCCAGCGGGGCGGGGGAGACCCAGTACTTC
d_gene: .; abundance: .; j_gene: TRBJ2-1; v_gene: TRBV21-1; CDR3aa: CASSKSLSGHYNEQFF; CDR3nt: TGTGCCAGCAGCAAGAGTCTGTCAGGCCACTACAATGAGCAGTTCTTC
d_gene: .; abundance: .; j_gene: TRBJ2-7; v_gene: TRBV18; CDR3aa: CASSPGSASYEQYF; CDR3nt: TGTGCCAGCTCGCCGGGGTCTGCATCCTACGAGCAGTACTTC
d_gene: TRBD2; abundance: .; j_gene: TRBJ2-7; v_gene: TRBV3-1; CDR3aa: CASSQDGLAGGIFYEQYF; CDR3nt: TGTGCCAGCAGCCAAGACGGACTAGCGGGGGGCATATTCTACGAGCAGTACTTC
d_gene: .; abundance: many; j_gene: TRBJ1-5; v_gene: TRBV12-3/TRBV12-4; CDR3aa: CASSQDSGGGPQHF; CDR3nt: TGTGCCAGCAGCCAGGACTCCGGAGGGGGGCCCCAGCATTTT
d_gene: TRBD1; abundance: .; j_gene: TRBJ1-6; v_gene: TRBV2; CDR3aa: CASSWDRVSYNSPLHF; CDR3nt: TGTGCCAGCAGTTGGGACAGGGTTTCCTATAATTCACCCCTCCACTTT
d_gene: TRBD1; abundance: .; j_gene: TRBJ1-1; v_gene: TRBV20-1; CDR3aa: CSARTGGNTEAFF; CDR3nt: TGCAGTGCTAGGACAGGGGGGAACACTGAAGCTTTCTTT
d_gene: .; abundance: .; j_gene: TRBJ2-1; v_gene: TRBV21-1; CDR3aa: CASSNPSRTYNEQFF; CDR3nt: TGTGCCAGCAGCAACCCCTCGAGAACATACAATGAGCAGTTCTTC
d_gene: .; abundance: few; j_gene: TRBJ2-5; v_gene: TRBV10-3; CDR3aa: CAISSGQVQETQYF; CDR3nt: TGTGCCATCAGTTCAGGACAAGTCCAAGAGACCCAGTACTTC
d_gene: .; abundance: few; j_gene: TRBJ2-1; v_gene: TRBV24-1; CDR3aa: CATRSNGVRGHEQFF; CDR3nt: TGTGCCACCAGGAGCAACGGGGTTCGGGGCCATGAGCAGTTCTTC
d_gene: .; abundance: .; j_gene: TRBJ2-6; v_gene: TRBV2; CDR3aa: CASSESDLSGANVLTF; CDR3nt: TGTGCCAGCAGTGAATCGGACCTCTCTGGGGCCAACGTCCTGACTTTC
d_gene: .; abundance: many; j_gene: TRBJ2-7; v_gene: TRBV20-1; CDR3aa: CSARQGTYEQYF; CDR3nt: TGCAGTGCTAGACAGGGGACCTACGAGCAGTACTTC
d_gene: TRBD1; abundance: few; j_gene: TRBJ2-5; v_gene: TRBV5-1; CDR3aa: CASSLGQDRRGETQYF; CDR3nt: TGCGCCAGCAGCTTGGGCCAGGACAGGCGAGGGGAGACCCAGTACTTC
d_gene: .; abundance: few; j_gene: TRBJ1-6; v_gene: TRBV5-8; CDR3aa: CATYPKRSSYNSPLHF; CDR3nt: TGTGCCACTTACCCCAAGCGGAGCTCCTATAATTCACCCCTCCACTTT
d_gene: TRBD2; abundance: .; j_gene: TRBJ2-1; v_gene: TRBV28; CDR3aa: CASSYSGSGWGDEQFF; CDR3nt: TGTGCCAGCAGTTACAGCGGGAGCGGGTGGGGCGATGAGCAGTTCTTC
d_gene: TRBD1; abundance: few; j_gene: TRBJ1-2; v_gene: TRBV6-1; CDR3aa: CASRTQGGRMDGYTF; CDR3nt: TGTGCCAGCAGAACTCAGGGGGGCAGGATGGATGGCTACACCTTC
d_gene: .; abundance: many; j_gene: TRBJ2-7; v_gene: TRBV29-1; CDR3aa: CSVEGLVGGEQYF; CDR3nt: TGCAGCGTTGAAGGACTGGTAGGAGGTGAGCAGTACTTC
d_gene: .; abundance: few; j_gene: TRBJ2-3; v_gene: TRBV11-2; CDR3aa: CASSLEPRSTDTQYF; CDR3nt: TGTGCCAGCAGCTTAGAGCCCCGAAGCACAGATACGCAGTATTTT
d_gene: TRBD2; abundance: once; j_gene: TRBJ2-2; v_gene: TRBV7-6; CDR3aa: CASSPRTSGRVNTGELFF; CDR3nt: TGTGCCAGCAGCCCCCGGACTAGCGGGAGAGTGAACACCGGGGAGCTGTTTTTT
d_gene: .; abundance: .; j_gene: TRBJ2-1; v_gene: TRBV5-6; CDR3aa: CASSTGTLAYNEQFF; CDR3nt: TGTGCCAGCAGCACCGGGACCCTGGCCTACAATGAGCAGTTCTTC
d_gene: .; abundance: .; j_gene: TRBJ2-7; v_gene: TRBV20-1; CDR3aa: CSARDLRASSYEQYF; CDR3nt: TGCAGTGCTAGAGATCTAAGGGCAAGCTCCTACGAGCAGTACTTC
d_gene: .; abundance: few; j_gene: TRBJ2-7; v_gene: TRBV21-1; CDR3aa: CASSLHRREGPGHEQYF; CDR3nt: TGTGCCAGCAGCCTCCACCGGCGGGAGGGCCCGGGCCACGAGCAGTACTTC
d_gene: .; abundance: many; j_gene: TRBJ2-1; v_gene: TRBV20-1; CDR3aa: CSASRRVEQFF; CDR3nt: TGCAGTGCCAGTAGGCGGGTCGAGCAGTTCTTC
d_gene: .; abundance: few; j_gene: TRBJ2-3; v_gene: TRBV12-3/TRBV12-4; CDR3aa: CASSLSTSDTQYF; CDR3nt: TGTGCCAGCAGTTTAAGTACGTCAGATACGCAGTATTTT
d_gene: TRBD1; abundance: few; j_gene: TRBJ1-2; v_gene: TRBV15; CDR3aa: CATSRDRDSFYGYTF; CDR3nt: TGTGCCACCAGCAGAGATCGGGACAGTTTCTATGGCTACACCTTC
d_gene: .; abundance: many; j_gene: TRBJ2-1; v_gene: TRBV10-3; CDR3aa: CAISGGATYNEQFF; CDR3nt: TGTGCCATCAGTGGGGGAGCGACTTACAATGAGCAGTTCTTC
d_gene: TRBD1; abundance: few; j_gene: TRBJ1-5; v_gene: TRBV28; CDR3aa: CASSLDRANQPQHF; CDR3nt: TGTGCCAGCAGTTTGGACAGGGCCAATCAGCCCCAGCATTTT
d_gene: .; abundance: .; j_gene: TRBJ2-3; v_gene: TRBV9; CDR3aa: CASSAYPGHISDTQYF; CDR3nt: TGTGCCAGCAGCGCCTACCCGGGACATATCTCAGATACGCAGTATTTT
d_gene: .; abundance: .; j_gene: TRBJ2-7; v_gene: TRBV28; CDR3aa: CASSGTGGSSYEQYF; CDR3nt: TGTGCCAGCAGCGGGACAGGCGGGAGCTCCTACGAGCAGTACTTC
d_gene: .; abundance: .; j_gene: TRBJ2-1; v_gene: TRBV5-1; CDR3aa: CASSADPNNEQFF; CDR3nt: TGCGCCAGCAGCGCGGACCCAAACAATGAGCAGTTCTTC
d_gene: .; abundance: many; j_gene: TRBJ1-4; v_gene: TRBV7-2; CDR3aa: CASSLAVYNNEKLFF; CDR3nt: TGTGCCAGCAGCTTAGCGGTCTACAACAATGAAAAACTGTTTTTT
d_gene: .; abundance: .; j_gene: TRBJ1-2; v_gene: TRBV6-1; CDR3aa: CASSEVYGYGYTF; CDR3nt: TGTGCCAGCAGTGAAGTTTACGGTTATGGCTACACCTTC
d_gene: .; abundance: .; j_gene: TRBJ2-5; v_gene: TRBV7-2; CDR3aa: CASSLGGARAKETQYF; CDR3nt: TGTGCCAGCAGCTTAGGGGGGGCACGGGCGAAAGAGACCCAGTACTTC
d_gene: .; abundance: .; j_gene: TRBJ2-1; v_gene: TRBV9; CDR3aa: CASSLGGPRSYNEQFF; CDR3nt: TGTGCCAGCAGCCTGGGGGGGCCTCGCTCCTACAATGAGCAGTTCTTC
d_gene: TRBD1; abundance: few; j_gene: TRBJ1-1; v_gene: TRBV11-1; CDR3aa: CASSSRDRQNTEAFF; CDR3nt: TGTGCCAGCAGCTCACGGGACAGACAGAACACTGAAGCTTTCTTT
d_gene: .; abundance: few; j_gene: TRBJ2-1; v_gene: TRBV10-3; CDR3aa: CAISEFGEQFF; CDR3nt: TGTGCCATCAGTGAGTTTGGTGAGCAGTTCTTC
d_gene: .; abundance: .; j_gene: TRBJ2-3; v_gene: TRBV20-1; CDR3aa: CSATARTLSTDTQYF; CDR3nt: TGCAGTGCTACCGCCCGGACTCTTTCGACAGATACGCAGTATTTT
d_gene: TRBD2; abundance: few; j_gene: TRBJ2-1; v_gene: TRBV5-1; CDR3aa: CASSLQTSGTGGEQFF; CDR3nt: TGCGCCAGCAGCTTGCAGACTAGCGGGACCGGGGGTGAGCAGTTCTTC
d_gene: .; abundance: many; j_gene: TRBJ2-3; v_gene: TRBV29-1; CDR3aa: CSVEPGPDTQYF; CDR3nt: TGCAGCGTTGAACCTGGTCCAGATACGCAGTATTTT
d_gene: TRBD1; abundance: few; j_gene: TRBJ2-2; v_gene: TRBV24-1; CDR3aa: CATSDPPGQSNTGELFF; CDR3nt: TGTGCCACCAGTGATCCGCCGGGACAGTCGAACACCGGGGAGCTGTTTTTT